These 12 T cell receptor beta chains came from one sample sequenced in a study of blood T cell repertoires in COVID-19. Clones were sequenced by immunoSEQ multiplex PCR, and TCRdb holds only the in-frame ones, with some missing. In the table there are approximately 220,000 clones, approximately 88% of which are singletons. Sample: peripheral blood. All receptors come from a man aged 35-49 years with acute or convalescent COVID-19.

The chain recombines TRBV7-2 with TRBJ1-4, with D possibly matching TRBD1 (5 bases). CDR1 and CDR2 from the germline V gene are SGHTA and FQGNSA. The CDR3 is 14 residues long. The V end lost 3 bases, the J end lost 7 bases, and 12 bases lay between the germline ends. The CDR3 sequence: CASSFDSQGEKLFF. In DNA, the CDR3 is TGTGCCAGCAGCTTCGACAGTCAGGGTGAAAAACTGTTTTTT.

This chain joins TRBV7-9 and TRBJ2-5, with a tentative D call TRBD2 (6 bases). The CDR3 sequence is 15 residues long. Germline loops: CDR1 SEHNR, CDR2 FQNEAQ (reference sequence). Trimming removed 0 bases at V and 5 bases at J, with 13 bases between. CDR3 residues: CASSLAGLPRETQYF. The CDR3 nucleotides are TGTGCCAGCAGCTTAGCGGGACTCCCTCGGGAGACCCAGTACTTC.

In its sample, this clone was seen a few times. The CDR3 here is CASSRIAGDTGELFF. In nucleotides, the CDR3 is TGTGCCAGCAGTAGAATAGCGGGGGACACCGGGGAGCTGTTTTTT. The chain joins TRBV6-5 to TRBJ2-2, with TRBD2 matching 9 bases. The CDR3 length is 15 residues. The germline V gene has CDR1 MNHEY and CDR2 SVGAGI. Losses at the gene ends were 5 bases for V and 3 bases for J; bases not matched to a gene: 4.

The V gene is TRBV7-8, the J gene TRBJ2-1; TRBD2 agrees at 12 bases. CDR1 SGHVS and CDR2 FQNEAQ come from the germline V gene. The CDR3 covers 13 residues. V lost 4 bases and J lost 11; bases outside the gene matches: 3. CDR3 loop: CASSSGLAGQQFF. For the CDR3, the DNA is TGTGCCAGCAGCTCCGGACTAGCGGGACAGCAGTTCTTC.

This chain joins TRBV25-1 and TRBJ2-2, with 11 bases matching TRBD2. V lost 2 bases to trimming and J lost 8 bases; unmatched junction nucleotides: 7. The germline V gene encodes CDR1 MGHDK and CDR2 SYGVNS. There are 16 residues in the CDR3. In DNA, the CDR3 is TGTGCCAGCAGTGAAGCGGGACTAGCGGTTCGGGGGGAGCTGTTTTTT. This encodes CASSEAGLAVRGELFF.

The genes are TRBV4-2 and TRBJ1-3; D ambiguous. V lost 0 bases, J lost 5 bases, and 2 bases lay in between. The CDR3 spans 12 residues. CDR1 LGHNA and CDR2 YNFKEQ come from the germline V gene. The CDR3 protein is CASSQDRNTIYF. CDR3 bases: TGTGCCAGCAGCCAAGACAGAAACACCATATATTTT.

The CDR3: CASSFSGRTDTQYF. For the CDR3, the DNA is TGTGCCAGCAGCTTTAGCGGTCGCACAGATACGCAGTATTTT. V gene TRBV7-9 combines with J gene TRBJ2-3; D may be TRBD2 (6 bases). This CDR3 is built from 14 residues. V gave up 3 bases and J gave up 1 base, with 8 bases separating them. The germline V gene encodes CDR1 SEHNR and CDR2 FQNEAQ (reference sequence). The variable domain in full, with the rest retrieved from reference TRBV7-9 and TRBJ2-3, is DTGVSQNPRHKITKRGQNVTFRCDPISEHNRLYWYRQTLGQGPEFLTYFQNEAQLEKSRLLSDRFSAERPKGSFSTLEIQRTEQGDSAMYLCASSFSGRTDTQYFGPGTRLTVL.

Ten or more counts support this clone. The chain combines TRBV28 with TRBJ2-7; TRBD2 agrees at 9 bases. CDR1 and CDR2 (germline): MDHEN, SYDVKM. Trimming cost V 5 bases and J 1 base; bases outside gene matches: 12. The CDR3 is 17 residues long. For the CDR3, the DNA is TGTGCCAGCAGTCCCTCTTTAGCGGGAGAGGGGTCCTACGAGCAGTACTTC. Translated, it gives CASSPSLAGEGSYEQYF.

CDR3 loop: CASSYRGQPNYGYTF. The CDR3 DNA is TGTGCCAGCAGTTACAGAGGACAGCCTAACTATGGCTACACCTTC. The chain links TRBV6-2 or TRBV6-3 to TRBJ1-2; the D gene is possibly TRBD1 (6 bases). Germline V gene lookup returns CDR1 MNHEY and CDR2 SVGEGT. The V end lost 2 bases, the J end lost 0 bases, and 10 bases lay between the germline ends. The CDR3 extends over 15 amino acids.

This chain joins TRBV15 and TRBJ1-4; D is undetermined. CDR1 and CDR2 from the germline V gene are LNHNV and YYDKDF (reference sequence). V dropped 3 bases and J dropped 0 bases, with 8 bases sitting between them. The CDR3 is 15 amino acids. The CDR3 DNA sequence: TGTGCCACCAGCAGCGACACAGCAACTAATGAAAAACTGTTTTTT. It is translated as CATSSDTATNEKLFF.

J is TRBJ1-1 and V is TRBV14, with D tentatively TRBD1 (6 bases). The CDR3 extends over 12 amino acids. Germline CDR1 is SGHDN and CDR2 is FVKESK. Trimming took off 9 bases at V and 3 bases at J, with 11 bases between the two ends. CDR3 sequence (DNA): TGTGCCAGAACAGGGTTTGACACTGAAGCTTTCTTT. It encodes CARTGFDTEAFF.

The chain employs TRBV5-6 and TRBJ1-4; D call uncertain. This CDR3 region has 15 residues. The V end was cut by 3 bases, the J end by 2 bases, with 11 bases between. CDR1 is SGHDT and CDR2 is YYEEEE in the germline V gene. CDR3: CASSSPGATNEKLFF. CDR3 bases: TGTGCCAGCAGCTCTCCAGGCGCGACTAATGAAAAACTGTTTTTT.